This passage covers 18 T cell receptor beta chains from one sample sequenced in a study of blood T cell repertoires in COVID-19 (dated by TCRdb to 2018 to 2020). To prepare the library, the immunoSEQ multiplex PCR assay was applied. TCRdb provides this immuneACCESS table in a form limited to in-frame rearrangements. Some clones are lacking; in checked studies, under half of them reflect an unresolved V gene, and why the rest are absent is not known. This sample gives about 180,000 clones in total; around 88% of them show up just once. The biggest ten clones account for roughly 3.7% of the sample. The source material was peripheral blood. All receptors come from a woman in her 30s with acute or convalescent COVID-19.

The V call is TRBV30, the J call TRBJ2-7, with D possibly being TRBD2 (5 bases). Germline CDR1 and CDR2: GTSNPN and SVGIG (reference sequence). Trimming left V 0 bases short and J 6 bases short, with 9 bases between. CDR3 size: 12 residues. CDR3 amino acids: CAWSVLESEQYF. The CDR3 DNA reads as TGTGCCTGGAGTGTACTAGAATCCGAGCAGTACTTC.

The count of this clone is one. This chain links TRBV27 with TRBJ2-7; D is unclear. This CDR3 spans 14 amino acids. V dropped 7 bases and J dropped 6 bases, with 19 bases sitting between them. Germline CDR1 MNHEY, CDR2 SMNVEV (reference sequence). CDR3 coding DNA: TGTGCCAGCACCCCCTCGGTAGCTAGTCCCGAGCAGTACTTC. This encodes CASTPSVASPEQYF.

The rearrangement uses TRBV5-1 and TRBJ2-3; the match to TRBD2 covers 13 bases. From germline, CDR1 is SGHRS and CDR2 YFSETQ. This CDR3 spans 15 amino acids. The junction had 5 bases not matched to a gene; V was cut back by 5 bases and J by 5 bases. Here the CDR3 DNA reads TGCGCCAGCAGATCACTAGCGGGAGGGGGAGATACGCAGTATTTT. Protein product: CASRSLAGGGDTQYF.

V usage is TRBV29-1 and J usage is TRBJ2-1; D is ambiguous. V was trimmed by 3 bases and J by 8 bases, leaving 11 bases between them. This CDR3 region has 12 residues. Germline V gene data show CDR1 as SQVTM and CDR2 as ANQGSEA. CDR3 sequence reads: CSVDRSSDEQFF. In nucleotides, the CDR3 is TGCAGCGTTGATCGGAGCTCCGATGAGCAGTTCTTC.

The chain has TRBV12-3 or TRBV12-4 and TRBJ1-5, with D perhaps matching TRBD1 (5 bases). V was trimmed by 0 bases and J by 7 bases, leaving 7 bases between them. This CDR3 is built from 13 residues. CDR3 DNA: TGTGCCAGCAGTTTAGCGTGGGGCCAGCCCCAGCATTTT. The encoded protein is CASSLAWGQPQHF.

The CDR3 loop is CASSEGARGYTF. Here the CDR3 DNA reads TGTGCCAGCAGTGAGGGGGCGAGGGGCTACACCTTC. The rearrangement joins TRBV28 to TRBJ1-2; TRBD1 matches at 7 bases. Per the germline V gene, CDR1 is MDHEN and CDR2 is SYDVKM. This CDR3 is built from 12 residues. J gave up 8 bases and V 5 bases, and 5 bases lay outside the gene matches.

The chain couples TRBV30 to TRBJ2-1; 7 nucleotides agree with TRBD2. CDR3 length: 17 amino acids. The germline CDR1 and CDR2 sequences are GTSNPN and SVGIG (reference sequence). The V gene end was trimmed by 5 bases and the J gene end by 13 bases; junction bases not matched to a gene: 26. The CDR3 bases are TGTGCCTGGGATCGGGGGGATGGCGGGAGTTATCGGGGTGGTCAGTTCTTC. This sequence encodes CAWDRGDGGSYRGGQFF. Looking up the rest from reference TRBV30 and TRBJ2-1 gives the full variable domain: SQTIHQWPATLVQPVGSPLSLECTVEGTSNPNLYWYRQAAGRGLQLLFYSVGIGQISSEVPQNLSASRPQDRQFILSSKKLLLSDSGFYLCAWDRGDGGSYRGGQFFGPGTRLTVL.

V is TRBV24-1 and J is TRBJ2-1, with 7 positions matching TRBD1. The CDR3 covers 13 residues. CDR1 and CDR2 (germline): KGHDR, SFDVKD. The J segment lost 10 bases and the V segment lost 11 bases, leaving 13 bases of the junction unmatched. For the CDR3, the DNA is TGTGCCATCGGGGACAGCGCGACGGAGGAGCAGTTCTTC. Translating gives CAIGDSATEEQFF.

CDR3 sequence reads: CASRARGTSDEQYF. The DNA for the CDR3 is TGTGCCAGCAGGGCCAGGGGTACTTCCGACGAGCAGTACTTC. The chain recombines TRBV6-6 with TRBJ2-7, with D maybe TRBD1 (6 bases). This CDR3 spans 14 amino acids. CDR1 is MNHNY, CDR2 SVGAGI, per germline (reference sequence). V shed 6 bases and J shed 5 bases, with 17 bases lying between them.

The J gene is TRBJ1-5, the V gene TRBV12-3 or TRBV12-4; D ambiguous. Trimming removed 5 bases from V and 9 bases from J, with 8 bases in between. The CDR3 has 11 amino acids. CDR3 DNA: TGTGCCAGCAGTCTGGCGGGGCCCCAGCATTTT. Translated, it gives CASSLAGPQHF.

This sequence joins TRBV6-4 and TRBJ1-6; D is unclear. The CDR3 sequence is 13 residues long. Trimming removed 3 bases at V and 10 bases at J, with 10 bases between. The germline V gene encodes CDR1 MRHNA and CDR2 SNTAGT. CDR3 residues: CASSEGRDSPLHF. As DNA, the CDR3 is TGTGCCAGCAGTGAGGGCAGAGACTCACCCCTCCACTTT.

This chain joins TRBV7-2 and TRBJ2-5, with 12 bases identical to TRBD2. V gave up 7 bases and J gave up 5 bases; unmatched junction bases: 5. CDR3 length: 14 residues. Germline assignment: CDR1 SGHTA and CDR2 FQGNSA. The CDR3 loop reads CASIGLAGLETQYF. CDR3 nucleotides: TGTGCCAGCATAGGACTAGCGGGATTGGAGACCCAGTACTTC.

This clone was observed a few times. The V gene is TRBV2, the J gene TRBJ1-6, with a tentative D call TRBD1 (5 bases). CDR3 length: 15 residues. CDR1 SNHLY and CDR2 FYNNEI come from the germline V gene. The germline V and J ends were trimmed by 4 bases and 6 bases, with 13 bases remaining between them. The CDR3 region is CASSGQGLPNSPLHF. CDR3 DNA sequence: TGTGCCAGCAGTGGTCAGGGACTTCCTAATTCACCCCTCCACTTT.

A single count supports this clone. The rearrangement links TRBV14 to TRBJ2-1; D possibly corresponds to TRBD2 (5 bases). V gave up 7 bases and J gave up 11 bases, with 9 bases separating them. Germline V CDR1 and CDR2: SGHDN, FVKESK. The CDR3 has 10 amino acids. CDR3 sequence (DNA): TGTGCCAGCAAGGGAGAGCAGCAGTTCTTC. It is translated as CASKGEQQFF.

This clone was seen a single time. The DNA of the CDR3 is TGTGCCAGCAGCTATAGCGCTAGCTCCTACAATGAGCAGTTCTTC. It translates to CASSYSASSYNEQFF. The chain is built from TRBV7-2 and TRBJ2-1, with a possible D match to TRBD2 (5 bases). Germline assignment: CDR1 SGHTA and CDR2 FQGNSA. The V end lost 4 bases, the J end lost 0 bases, and 10 bases lay between the germline ends. The CDR3 consists of 15 residues.

The rearrangement joins TRBV24-1 to TRBJ1-2, with 7 bases lining up with TRBD1. The CDR3 is 15 amino acids. J was trimmed by 4 bases and V by 4 bases; bases with no gene match: 8. The germline CDR1 and CDR2 sequences are KGHDR and SFDVKD. The CDR3 protein is CATSDTRGGGYGYTF. The CDR3 bases are TGTGCCACCAGTGACACTCGAGGGGGCGGCTATGGCTACACCTTC.

V usage is TRBV6-2 or TRBV6-3 and J usage is TRBJ2-7, with a tentative D call TRBD1 (6 bases). This CDR3 region has 15 residues. Per germline, CDR1 MNHEY and CDR2 SVGEGT. V lost 0 bases and J lost 3, with 12 bases in between. The CDR3 here is CASSYSGDRLYEQYF. CDR3 coding DNA: TGTGCCAGCAGTTACTCGGGTGACAGGCTCTACGAGCAGTACTTC.

The V gene is TRBV2, the J gene TRBJ2-5; D might be TRBD2 (5 bases). Deletions cut 7 bases from V and 3 bases from J, with 18 bases between. CDR1 and CDR2 (germline): SNHLY, FYNNEI. The CDR3 length is 15 residues. The CDR3 sequence: CASKFTRVREETQYF. The DNA of the CDR3 is TGTGCCAGCAAGTTCACGAGGGTTAGGGAAGAGACCCAGTACTTC.